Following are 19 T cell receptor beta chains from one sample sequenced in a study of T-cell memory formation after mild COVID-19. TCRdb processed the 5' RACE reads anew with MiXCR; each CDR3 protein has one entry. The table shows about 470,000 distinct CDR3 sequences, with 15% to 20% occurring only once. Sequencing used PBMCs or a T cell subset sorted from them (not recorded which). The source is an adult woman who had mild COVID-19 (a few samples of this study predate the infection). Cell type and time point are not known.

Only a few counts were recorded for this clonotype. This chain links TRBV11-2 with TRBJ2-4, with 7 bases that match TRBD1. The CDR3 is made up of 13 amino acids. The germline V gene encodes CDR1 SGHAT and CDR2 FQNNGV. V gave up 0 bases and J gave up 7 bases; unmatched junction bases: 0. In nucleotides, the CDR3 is TGTGCCAGCAGCTTAGACAGGGGGAACATTCAGTACTTC. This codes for CASSLDRGNIQYF.

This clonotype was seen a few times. The CDR3: CASSPGTAPLNQPQHF. CDR3 nucleotide sequence: TGTGCCAGCAGCCCGGGGACCGCTCCGCTCAATCAGCCCCAGCATTTT. V is TRBV12-3 or TRBV12-4 and J is TRBJ1-5; D is perhaps TRBD1 (5 bases). The length of the CDR3 is 16 residues. V gave up 6 bases and J gave up 3 bases, with 18 bases separating them.

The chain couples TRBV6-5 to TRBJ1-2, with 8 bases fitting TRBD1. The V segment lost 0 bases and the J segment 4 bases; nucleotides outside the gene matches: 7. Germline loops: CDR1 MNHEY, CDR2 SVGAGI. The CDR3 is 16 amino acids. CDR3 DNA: TGTGCCAGCAGTTACTCGACGGCAGGGGGCTCCTATGGCTACACCTTC. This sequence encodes CASSYSTAGGSYGYTF.

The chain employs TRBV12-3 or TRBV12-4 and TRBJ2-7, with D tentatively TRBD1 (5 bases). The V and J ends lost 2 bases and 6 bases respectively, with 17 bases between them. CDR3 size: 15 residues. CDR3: CASSLISGSLGEQYF. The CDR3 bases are TGTGCCAGCAGTTTAATCTCAGGGTCCCTTGGCGAGCAGTACTTC.

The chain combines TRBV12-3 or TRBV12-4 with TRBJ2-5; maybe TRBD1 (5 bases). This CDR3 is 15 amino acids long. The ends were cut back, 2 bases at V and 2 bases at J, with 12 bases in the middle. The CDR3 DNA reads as TGTGCCAGCAGTTTAAATTTAGCAGGGCAAGAGACCCAGTACTTC. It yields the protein CASSLNLAGQETQYF.

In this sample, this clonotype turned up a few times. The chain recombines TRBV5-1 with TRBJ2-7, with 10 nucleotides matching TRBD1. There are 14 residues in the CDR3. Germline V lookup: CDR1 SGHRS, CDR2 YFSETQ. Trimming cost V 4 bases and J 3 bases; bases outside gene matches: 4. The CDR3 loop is CASSGGTGDYEQYF. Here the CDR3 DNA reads TGCGCCAGCAGCGGGGGGACAGGGGACTACGAGCAGTACTTC. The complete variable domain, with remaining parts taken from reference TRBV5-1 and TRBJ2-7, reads KAGVTQTPRYLIKTRGQQVTLSCSPISGHRSVSWYQQTPGQGLQFLFEYFSETQRNKGNFPGRFSGRQFSNSRSEMNVSTLELGDSALYLCASSGGTGDYEQYFGPGTRLTVT.

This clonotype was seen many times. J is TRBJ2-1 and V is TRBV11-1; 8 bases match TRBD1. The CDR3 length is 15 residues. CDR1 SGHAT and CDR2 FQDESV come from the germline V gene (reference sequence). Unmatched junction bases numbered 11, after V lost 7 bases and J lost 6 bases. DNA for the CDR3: TGTGCCAGCAATCGGGACAGGTCACATTCCAATGAGCAGTTCTTC. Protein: CASNRDRSHSNEQFF. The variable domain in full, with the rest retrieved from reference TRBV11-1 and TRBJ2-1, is EAEVAQSPRYKITEKSQAVAFWCDPISGHATLYWYRQILGQGPELLVQFQDESVVDDSQLPKDRFSAERLKGVDSTLKIQPAELGDSAMYLCASNRDRSHSNEQFFGPGTRLTVL.

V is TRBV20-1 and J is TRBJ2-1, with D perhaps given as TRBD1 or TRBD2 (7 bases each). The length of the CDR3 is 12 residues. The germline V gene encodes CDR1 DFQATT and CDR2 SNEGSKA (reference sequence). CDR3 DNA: TGCAGGGCACCTAGGGGGCGGGGGGAGCAGTTCTTC. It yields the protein CRAPRGRGEQFF.

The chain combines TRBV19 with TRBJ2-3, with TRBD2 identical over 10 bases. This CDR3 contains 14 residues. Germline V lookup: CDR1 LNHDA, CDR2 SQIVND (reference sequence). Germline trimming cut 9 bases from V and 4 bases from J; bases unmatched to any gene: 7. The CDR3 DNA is TGTGCCAGCGAACTAGCGGGGAGGTCAGATACGCAGTATTTT. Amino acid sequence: CASELAGRSDTQYF.

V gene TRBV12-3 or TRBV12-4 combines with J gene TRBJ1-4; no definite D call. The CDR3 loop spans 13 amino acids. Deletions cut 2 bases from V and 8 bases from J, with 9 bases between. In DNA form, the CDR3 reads TGTGCCAGCAGTTTAACCGTGGGAGAAAAACTGTTTTTT. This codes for CASSLTVGEKLFF.

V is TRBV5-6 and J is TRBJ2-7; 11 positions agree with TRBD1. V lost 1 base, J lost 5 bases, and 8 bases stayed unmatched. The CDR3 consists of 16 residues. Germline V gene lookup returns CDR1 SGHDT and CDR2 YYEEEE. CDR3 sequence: CASSLPPGQGADEQYF. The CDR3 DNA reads TGTGCCAGCAGCTTGCCCCCCGGACAGGGGGCCGACGAGCAGTACTTC.

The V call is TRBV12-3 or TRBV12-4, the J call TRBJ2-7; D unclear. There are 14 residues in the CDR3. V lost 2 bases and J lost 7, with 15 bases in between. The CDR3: CASSLSAGPREQYF. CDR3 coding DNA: TGTGCCAGCAGTTTATCCGCAGGCCCTCGTGAGCAGTACTTC.

This CDR3 reads CASSYSRTSSDEQFF. The CDR3 DNA follows: TGTGCCAGCAGTTACTCTAGGACTAGCTCCGATGAGCAGTTCTTC. The chain links TRBV6-2 or TRBV6-3 to TRBJ2-1; 8 positions agree with TRBD2. This CDR3 contains 15 residues. V shed 0 bases and J 8 bases; nucleotides not matched to a gene: 6. CDR1 and CDR2 from the germline V gene are MNHEY and SVGEGT.

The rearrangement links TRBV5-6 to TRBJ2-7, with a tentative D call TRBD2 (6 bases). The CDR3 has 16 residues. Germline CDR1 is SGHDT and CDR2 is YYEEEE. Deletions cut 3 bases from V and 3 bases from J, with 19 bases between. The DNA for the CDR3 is TGTGCCAGCAGCTCTCTCTCCGGGAGACTCTACTACGAGCAGTACTTC. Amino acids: CASSSLSGRLYYEQYF.

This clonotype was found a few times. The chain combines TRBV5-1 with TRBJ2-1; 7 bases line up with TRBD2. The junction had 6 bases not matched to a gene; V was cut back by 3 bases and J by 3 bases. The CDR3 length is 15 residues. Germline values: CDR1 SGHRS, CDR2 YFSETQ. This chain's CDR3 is CASSWEGMDYNEQFF. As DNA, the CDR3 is TGCGCCAGCAGCTGGGAGGGGATGGACTACAATGAGCAGTTCTTC.

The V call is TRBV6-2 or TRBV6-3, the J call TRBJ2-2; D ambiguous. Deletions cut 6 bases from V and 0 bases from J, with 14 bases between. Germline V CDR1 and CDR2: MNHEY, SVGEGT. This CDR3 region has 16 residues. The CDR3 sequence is CASSAYRDANTGELFF. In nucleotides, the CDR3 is TGTGCCAGCAGCGCCTACAGAGATGCGAACACCGGGGAGCTGTTTTTT.

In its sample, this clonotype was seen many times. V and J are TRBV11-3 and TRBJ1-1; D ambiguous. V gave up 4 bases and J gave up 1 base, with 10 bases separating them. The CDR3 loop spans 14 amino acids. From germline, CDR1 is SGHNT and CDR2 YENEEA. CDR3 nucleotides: TGTGCCAGCAGCTCGGGTCCAGGGAACACTGAAGCTTTCTTT. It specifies CASSSGPGNTEAFF.

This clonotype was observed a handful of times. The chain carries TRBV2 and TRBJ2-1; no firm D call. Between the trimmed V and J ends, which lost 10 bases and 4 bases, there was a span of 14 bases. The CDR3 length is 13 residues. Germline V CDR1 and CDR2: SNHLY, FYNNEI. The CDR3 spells CATDASGYNEQFF. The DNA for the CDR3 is TGTGCCACAGACGCTTCAGGTTACAATGAGCAGTTCTTC.

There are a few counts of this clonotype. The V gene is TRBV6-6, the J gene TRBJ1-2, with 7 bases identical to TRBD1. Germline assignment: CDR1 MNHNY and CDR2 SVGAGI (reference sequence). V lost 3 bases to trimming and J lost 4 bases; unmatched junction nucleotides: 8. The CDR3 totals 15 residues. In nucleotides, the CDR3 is TGTGCCAGCAGTTATTCAACAACAGGGGTCTATGGCTACACCTTC. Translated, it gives CASSYSTTGVYGYTF.